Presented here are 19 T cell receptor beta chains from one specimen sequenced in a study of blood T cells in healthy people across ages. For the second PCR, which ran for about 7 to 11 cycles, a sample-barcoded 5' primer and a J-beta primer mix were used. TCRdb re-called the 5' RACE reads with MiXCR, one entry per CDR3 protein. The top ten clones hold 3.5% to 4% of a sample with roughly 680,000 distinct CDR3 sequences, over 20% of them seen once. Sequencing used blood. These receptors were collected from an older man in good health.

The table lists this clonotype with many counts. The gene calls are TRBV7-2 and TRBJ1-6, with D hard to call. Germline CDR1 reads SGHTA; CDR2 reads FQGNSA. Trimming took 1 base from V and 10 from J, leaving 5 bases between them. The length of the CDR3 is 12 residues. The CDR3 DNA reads TGTGCCAGCAGCTTAGAGGTCTCACCCCTCCACTTT. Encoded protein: CASSLEVSPLHF.

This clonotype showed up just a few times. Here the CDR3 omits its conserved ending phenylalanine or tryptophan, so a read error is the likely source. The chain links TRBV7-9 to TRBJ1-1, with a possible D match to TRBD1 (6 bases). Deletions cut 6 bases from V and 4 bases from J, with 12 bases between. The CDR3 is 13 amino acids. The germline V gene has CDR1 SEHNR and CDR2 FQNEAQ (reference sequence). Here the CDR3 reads CASSSQGSTEAFL. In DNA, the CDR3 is TGTGCCAGCAGTTCTCAGGGGTCCACTGAAGCTTTCCTT.

CDR3 amino acids: CASSFNGMTEAFF. The CDR3 DNA sequence: TGTGCCAGCAGTTTCAACGGGATGACTGAAGCTTTCTTT. V and J are TRBV28 and TRBJ1-1; unclear D gene. Germline V gene sequence: CDR1 MDHEN, CDR2 SYDVKM. Trimming took 3 bases from V and 5 from J, leaving 10 bases between them. The CDR3 runs to 13 residues.

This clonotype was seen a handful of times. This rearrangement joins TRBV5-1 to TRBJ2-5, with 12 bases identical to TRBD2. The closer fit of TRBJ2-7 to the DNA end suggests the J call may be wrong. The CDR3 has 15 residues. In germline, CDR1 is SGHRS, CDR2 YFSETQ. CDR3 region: CASSDGLAGRNEQYF. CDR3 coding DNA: TGCGCCAGCAGCGACGGACTAGCGGGGAGAAACGAGCAGTACTTC.

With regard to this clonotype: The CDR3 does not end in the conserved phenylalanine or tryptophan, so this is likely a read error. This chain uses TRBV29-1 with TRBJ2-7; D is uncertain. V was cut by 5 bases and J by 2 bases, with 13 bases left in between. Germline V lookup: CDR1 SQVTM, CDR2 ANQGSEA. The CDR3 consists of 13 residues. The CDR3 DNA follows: TGCAGCGTTACTTCCCTCGGCACCTACGAGCAGTACCTC. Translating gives CSVTSLGTYEQYL.

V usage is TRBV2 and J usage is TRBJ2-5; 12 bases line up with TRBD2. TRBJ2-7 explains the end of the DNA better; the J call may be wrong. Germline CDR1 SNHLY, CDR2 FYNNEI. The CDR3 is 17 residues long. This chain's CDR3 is CASTSRLAGEFTYEQYF. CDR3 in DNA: TGTGCCAGCACCTCTAGACTAGCGGGAGAGTTCACCTACGAGCAGTACTTC.

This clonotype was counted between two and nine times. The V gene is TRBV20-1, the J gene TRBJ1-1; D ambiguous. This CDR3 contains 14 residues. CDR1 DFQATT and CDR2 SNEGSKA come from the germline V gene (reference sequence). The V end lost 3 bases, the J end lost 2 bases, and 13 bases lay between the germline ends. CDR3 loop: CSASMGNGNTEAFF. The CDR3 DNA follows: TGCAGTGCTAGCATGGGTAATGGAAACACTGAAGCTTTCTTT.

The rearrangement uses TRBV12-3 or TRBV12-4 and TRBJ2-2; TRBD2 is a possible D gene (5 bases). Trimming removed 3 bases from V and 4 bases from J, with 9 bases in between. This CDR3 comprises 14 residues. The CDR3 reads CASSLTGSTGELFF. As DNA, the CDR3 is TGTGCCAGCAGTTTGACGGGAAGCACCGGGGAGCTGTTTTTT.

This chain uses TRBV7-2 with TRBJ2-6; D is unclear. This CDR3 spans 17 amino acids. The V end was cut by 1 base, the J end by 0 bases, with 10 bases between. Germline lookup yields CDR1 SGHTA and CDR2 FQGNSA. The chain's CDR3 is CASSLVGRISGANVLTF. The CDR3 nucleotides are TGTGCCAGCAGCTTAGTAGGTCGAATCTCTGGGGCCAACGTCCTGACTTTC.

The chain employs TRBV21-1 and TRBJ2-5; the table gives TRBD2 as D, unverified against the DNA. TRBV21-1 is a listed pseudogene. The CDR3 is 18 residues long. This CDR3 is CASSKVEGPKVSAETQYF. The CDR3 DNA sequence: TGTGCCAGCAGCAAAGTTGAGGGACCCAAGGTTTCGGCGGAGACCCAGTACTTC.

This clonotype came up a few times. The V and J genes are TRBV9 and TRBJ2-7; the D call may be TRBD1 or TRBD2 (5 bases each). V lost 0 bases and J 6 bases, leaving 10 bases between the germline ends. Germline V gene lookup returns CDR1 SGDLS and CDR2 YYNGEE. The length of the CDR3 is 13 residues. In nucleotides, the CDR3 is TGTGCCAGCAGCGTAGGAGGGGATAGCGAGCAGTACTTC. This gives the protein CASSVGGDSEQYF.

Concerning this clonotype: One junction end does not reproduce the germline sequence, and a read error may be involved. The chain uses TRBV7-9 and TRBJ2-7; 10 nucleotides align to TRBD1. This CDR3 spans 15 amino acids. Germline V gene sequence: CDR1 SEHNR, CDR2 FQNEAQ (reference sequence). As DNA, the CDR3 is TGTGCCAGCAGCTTAGCCGGGACAGGGGTTTACGAGCAGGACTTC. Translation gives CASSLAGTGVYEQDF.

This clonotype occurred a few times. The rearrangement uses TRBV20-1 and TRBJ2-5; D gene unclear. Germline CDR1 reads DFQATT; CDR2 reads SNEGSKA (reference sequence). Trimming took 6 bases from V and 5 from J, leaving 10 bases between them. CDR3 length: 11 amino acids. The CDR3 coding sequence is TGCAGTGCGCCTATGGGGGAGACCCAGTACTTC. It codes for CSAPMGETQYF.

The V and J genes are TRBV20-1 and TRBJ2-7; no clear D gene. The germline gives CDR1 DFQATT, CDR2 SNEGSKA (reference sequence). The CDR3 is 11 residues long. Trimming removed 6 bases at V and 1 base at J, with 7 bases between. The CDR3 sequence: CSATYSYEQYF. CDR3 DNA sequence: TGCAGTGCAACTTATTCCTACGAGCAGTACTTC.

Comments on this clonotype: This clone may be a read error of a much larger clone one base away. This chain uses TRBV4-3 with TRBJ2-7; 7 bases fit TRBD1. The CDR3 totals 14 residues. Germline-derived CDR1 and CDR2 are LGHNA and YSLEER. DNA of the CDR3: TGCGCCAGCAGCGCCTACAGGGGATCCTACGAGCAGCACTTC. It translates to CASSAYRGSYEQHF.

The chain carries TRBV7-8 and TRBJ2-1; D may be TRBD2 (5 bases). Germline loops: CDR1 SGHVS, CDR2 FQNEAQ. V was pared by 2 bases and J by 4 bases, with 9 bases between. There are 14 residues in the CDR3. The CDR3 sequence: CASSLSREYNEQFF. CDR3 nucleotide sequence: TGTGCCAGCAGCTTAAGTAGGGAGTACAATGAGCAGTTCTTC.

The CDR3 sequence: CASSVTSGRALVTQYF. DNA for the CDR3: TGTGCCAGTAGTGTGACTAGCGGGAGGGCCTTAGTGACCCAGTACTTC. The chain couples TRBV19 to TRBJ2-5; 14 bases map to TRBD2. The CDR3 has 16 residues. CDR1 and CDR2 from the germline V gene are LNHDA and SQIVND (reference sequence). V lost 5 bases to trimming and J lost 7 bases; unmatched junction nucleotides: 9.

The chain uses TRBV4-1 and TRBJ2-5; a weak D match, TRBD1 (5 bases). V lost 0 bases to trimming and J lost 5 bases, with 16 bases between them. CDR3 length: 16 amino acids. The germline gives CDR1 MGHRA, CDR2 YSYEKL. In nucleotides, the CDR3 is TGCGCCAGCAGCCAAGATGAAGGGGTTAGGTTTGAGACCCAGTACTTC. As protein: CASSQDEGVRFETQYF.

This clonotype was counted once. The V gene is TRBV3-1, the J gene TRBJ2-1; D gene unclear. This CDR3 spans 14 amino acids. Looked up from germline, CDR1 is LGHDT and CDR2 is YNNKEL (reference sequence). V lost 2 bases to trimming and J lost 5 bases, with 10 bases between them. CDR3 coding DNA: TGTGCCAGCAGCCAATTAGCTAAGGACAATGAGCAGTTCTTC. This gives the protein CASSQLAKDNEQFF.